The 18 T cell receptor beta chains below come from one sample, sequenced in a study of blood T cell repertoires in COVID-19. Produced via immunoSEQ multiplex PCR; TCRdb's table is partial and in-frame only. The table has approximately 97,000 clones, over 75% seen once. What was sequenced was peripheral blood. The receptor source for this set is a human donor in a cohort sampled during active COVID-19.

The chain carries TRBV7-6 and TRBJ2-7, with D possibly TRBD2 on 5 matching bases. The CDR3 extends over 18 amino acids. Trimming pared 1 base from V and 3 bases from J, leaving 22 bases between. In germline, CDR1 is SGHVS, CDR2 FNYEAQ. The CDR3 region is CASSLGEFGSSTHYEQYF. In DNA form, the CDR3 reads TGTGCCAGCAGCTTAGGGGAATTCGGATCTAGCACACACTACGAGCAGTACTTC.

The V and J genes are TRBV2 and TRBJ2-5, with D possibly TRBD1 on 5 matching bases. This CDR3 has 14 residues. V lost 2 bases, J lost 7 bases, and 14 bases lay in between. Germline V gene data show CDR1 as SNHLY and CDR2 as FYNNEI. CDR3 bases: TGTGCCAGCAGTGAAATCCGGAGCCAGGGGACCCAGTACTTC. It encodes CASSEIRSQGTQYF. The complete variable domain, with remaining parts taken from reference TRBV2 and TRBJ2-5, reads EPEVTQTPSHQVTQMGQEVILRCVPISNHLYFYWYRQILGQKVEFLVSFYNNEISEKSEIFDDQFSVERPDGSNFTLKIRSTKLEDSAMYFCASSEIRSQGTQYFGPGTRLLVL.

The V call is TRBV14, the J call TRBJ2-1; TRBD2 aligns across 11 bases. The length of the CDR3 is 15 residues. Germline V gene data show CDR1 as SGHDN and CDR2 as FVKESK. After removal of 6 bases from V and 2 bases from J, the junction contained 3 bases not matched to a gene. This CDR3 reads CASRPLAGAYNEQFF. In DNA, the CDR3 is TGTGCCAGCAGGCCACTAGCGGGGGCCTACAATGAGCAGTTCTTC. Supplemented by reference TRBV14 and TRBJ2-1, the full variable domain reads EAGVTQFPSHSVIEKGQTVTLRCDPISGHDNLYWYRRVMGKEIKFLLHFVKESKQDESGMPNNRFLAERTGGTYSTLKVQPAELEDSGVYFCASRPLAGAYNEQFFGPGTRLTVL.

The chain combines TRBV7-8 with TRBJ2-7; tentative D call: TRBD2 (5 bases). This CDR3 has 14 residues. Per the germline V gene, CDR1 is SGHVS and CDR2 is FQNEAQ. V shed 5 bases and J shed 6 bases, with 17 bases lying between them. CDR3 sequence (DNA): TGTGCCAGCAGCCCAACCATCCCGGGGTCCGAGCAGTACTTC. It translates to CASSPTIPGSEQYF.

The chain is built from TRBV10-3 and TRBJ2-5, with TRBD2 matching over 11 bases. The germline CDR1 and CDR2 sequences are ENHRY and SYGVKD. The CDR3 covers 14 residues. V lost 11 bases and J lost 4; bases outside the gene matches: 9. The CDR3 loop reads CAASGLAAGETQYF. CDR3 in DNA: TGTGCCGCTTCGGGACTAGCGGCGGGAGAGACCCAGTACTTC.

The chain joins TRBV7-2 to TRBJ2-7, with no clear D. Trimming cost V 10 bases and J 4 bases, with 23 bases left between them. CDR1 is SGHTA and CDR2 is FQGNSA in the germline V gene. CDR3 length equals 15 residues. The CDR3 spells CATRRSSQSQYEQYF. CDR3 sequence (DNA): TGTGCCACCCGGCGGAGCTCTCAATCGCAGTACGAGCAGTACTTC. The whole variable domain, remainder taken from reference TRBV7-2 and TRBJ2-7, is GAGVSQSPSNKVTEKGKDVELRCDPISGHTALYWYRQSLGQGLEFLIYFQGNSAPDKSGLPSDRFSAERTGGSVSTLTIQRTQQEDSAVYLCATRRSSQSQYEQYFGPGTRLTVT.

The genes are TRBV6-6 and TRBJ2-3; 7 bases fit TRBD1. Germline V gene data show CDR1 as MNHNY and CDR2 as SVGAGI (reference sequence). Losses at the gene ends were 6 bases for V and 8 bases for J; bases not matched to a gene: 14. This CDR3 comprises 15 residues. The CDR3 sequence: CASSDVRATGVTQYF. CDR3 in DNA: TGTGCCAGCAGCGACGTAAGGGCCACAGGGGTTACGCAGTATTTT.

This clone was recorded only once. The gene calls are TRBV5-1 and TRBJ2-7; 11 bases map to TRBD1. From germline, CDR1 is SGHRS and CDR2 YFSETQ. V was clipped by 3 bases and J by 2 bases; unmatched bases: 1. This CDR3 has 14 residues. The CDR3 is CASSWTGGPYEQYF. The CDR3 DNA follows: TGCGCCAGCAGCTGGACAGGGGGCCCCTACGAGCAGTACTTC.

The gene calls are TRBV7-9 and TRBJ2-1; weak D call: TRBD2 (5 bases). V was pared by 10 bases and J by 0 bases, with 7 bases between. Germline CDR1 reads SEHNR; CDR2 reads FQNEAQ (reference sequence). The CDR3 contains 12 residues. Written as DNA, the CDR3 is TGTGCCATAGGGAGCTCCTACAATGAGCAGTTCTTC. This translates into CAIGSSYNEQFF.

V usage is TRBV11-2 and J usage is TRBJ1-1, with TRBD1 as a possible D gene (5 bases). Germline V gives CDR1 SGHAT, CDR2 FQNNGV. CDR3 size: 15 residues. Trimming left V 5 bases short and J 4 bases short, with 17 bases between. CDR3 in amino acids: CASSPGGVGTTEAFF. As DNA, the CDR3 is TGTGCCAGCAGCCCCGGAGGGGTGGGGACCACTGAAGCTTTCTTT.

The V call is TRBV9, the J call TRBJ2-7, with D uncertain. The ends were cut back, 0 bases at V and 2 bases at J, with 9 bases in the middle. Looked up from germline, CDR1 is SGDLS and CDR2 is YYNGEE. The CDR3 totals 14 residues. The CDR3 sequence: CASSVDLAAYEQYF. CDR3 DNA sequence: TGTGCCAGCAGCGTAGATCTGGCAGCCTACGAGCAGTACTTC.

The chain links TRBV20-1 to TRBJ2-5; D might be TRBD2 (6 bases). Trimming removed 3 bases at V and 4 bases at J, with 6 bases between. Germline values: CDR1 DFQATT, CDR2 SNEGSKA (reference sequence). This CDR3 spans 11 amino acids. The chain's CDR3 is CSASSGETQYF. CDR3 in DNA: TGCAGTGCTAGTAGCGGAGAGACCCAGTACTTC.

This clone was seen a handful of times. This rearrangement joins TRBV5-1 to TRBJ2-1; 12 bases line up with TRBD2. The CDR3 contains 17 residues. Germline lookup yields CDR1 SGHRS and CDR2 YFSETQ. J lost 7 bases, V lost 7 bases, and 15 bases had no gene match. The CDR3 sequence is CASFSSPGLAGLNEQFF. The CDR3 coding sequence is TGCGCCAGCTTCTCCTCTCCTGGACTAGCGGGATTAAATGAGCAGTTCTTC. Based on the CDR3 plus reference TRBV5-1 and TRBJ2-1, the full variable domain is KAGVTQTPRYLIKTRGQQVTLSCSPISGHRSVSWYQQTPGQGLQFLFEYFSETQRNKGNFPGRFSGRQFSNSRSEMNVSTLELGDSALYLCASFSSPGLAGLNEQFFGPGTRLTVL.

The chain carries TRBV9 and TRBJ2-5; 7 bases agree with TRBD2. Germline loops: CDR1 SGDLS, CDR2 YYNGEE. CDR3 length equals 14 residues. V dropped 0 bases and J dropped 2; count of bases not matched to a gene: 1. CDR3 residues: CASSVASGQETQYF. CDR3 coding DNA: TGTGCCAGCAGCGTAGCTAGCGGACAAGAGACCCAGTACTTC.

This sequence joins TRBV5-4 and TRBJ1-1; D remains ambiguous. This CDR3 is built from 11 residues. V lost 3 bases and J lost 3, with 3 bases in between. Germline CDR1 is SGHNT and CDR2 is YYREEE (reference sequence). This chain's CDR3 is CASSSDTEAFF. For the CDR3, the DNA is TGTGCCAGCAGCTCGGACACTGAAGCTTTCTTT.

The chain has TRBV7-9 and TRBJ2-4, with D possibly matching TRBD2 (7 bases). Trimming took 1 base from V and 6 from J, leaving 19 bases between them. CDR3 length equals 17 residues. CDR1 SEHNR and CDR2 FQNEAQ come from the germline V gene (reference sequence). CDR3 DNA: TGTGCCAGCAGCTTAGGGGGGGAGGGGGGAGGTCCAAACATTCAGTACTTC. Translating it yields CASSLGGEGGGPNIQYF.

The chain is built from TRBV10-3 and TRBJ2-7, with D possibly being TRBD1 (7 bases). There are 17 residues in the CDR3. V was clipped by 8 bases and J by 4 bases, with 27 bases between them. CDR1 is ENHRY, CDR2 SYGVKD, per germline. The CDR3 region has the DNA TGTGCCATCTGTTGGGGGGTAGACAGGGTCGGCGAGTACGAGCAGTACTTC. Translation: CAICWGVDRVGEYEQYF.

The V call is TRBV5-1, the J call TRBJ1-4; D not certain. The CDR3 is made up of 13 amino acids. Germline loops: CDR1 SGHRS, CDR2 YFSETQ. V was pared by 4 bases and J by 0 bases, with 4 bases between. The CDR3 bases are TGCGCCAGCAGCACACCAACTAATGAAAAACTGTTTTTT. Residues: CASSTPTNEKLFF.